Sequencing of this T cell receptor beta chain was carried out in a study of blood T cell repertoires in COVID-19. Germline V gives CDR1 SNHLY, CDR2 FYNNEI. The CDR3 is 15 residues long. The ends were cut back, 7 bases at V and 2 bases at J, with 17 bases in the middle. Libraries were prepared by immunoSEQ multiplex PCR; TCRdb keeps only in-frame clonotypes and omits some of them. The repertoire has hundreds of thousands of clones, 83% of them found once; the top ten carry over 0.95%. This clone was seen once. The receptor's source is a woman in her twenties or thirties with COVID-19, enrolled during active disease. The chain combines TRBV2 with TRBJ2-5; D is perhaps TRBD2 (6 bases). Sequencing input: peripheral blood. In nucleotides, the CDR3 is TGTGCCAGCACAAGGGAGAGCGGGCCTCAAGAGACCCAGTACTTC. Protein product: CASTRESGPQETQYF.